This T cell receptor (beta chain) is drawn from a study of Ad26.COV2.S vaccination and SARS-CoV-2 variants. The wider study: Dosing was one shot or two shots 56 days apart. Study-wide points: There was reportedly substantial breadth in spike-specific CD8+ and CD4+ T cell responses after vaccination.

The treatment denotes: some 20 received Ad26.COV2.S at low or high dose, single or two shots; 5 received placebo; per-sample allocation not given. Sampling was performed 63 days after the first vaccine or placebo injection. An adult of 18-55 years in Boston served as donor. In the vaccine, an Ad26 vector expressed the SARS-CoV-2 spike of the Wuhan strain. Generated by immunoSEQ multiplex PCR, the TCRdb table keeps only in-frame clones and is missing some. The table includes 430,000 or so clones, around nine tenths detected once. In the case of this clone: Its antigen is not known.

CDR3 length equals 11 residues. Trimming shortened V by 4 bases and J by 5 bases, and 5 bases separated the two germline ends. CDR1 is SNHLY, CDR2 FYNNEI, per germline. Sequences were derived from peripheral blood, sampled in a trial of Ad26.COV2.S vaccine versus placebo. The chain combines TRBV2 with TRBJ2-5; D is unclear. The clonotype comes from a person aged 18-65 years who received the Ad26.COV2.S COVID-19 vaccine or a placebo. As DNA, the CDR3 is TGTGCCAGCAGTGTCGTCGAGACCCAGTACTTC. As protein: CASSVVETQYF. Full variable domain (missing parts from reference TRBV2 and TRBJ2-5): EPEVTQTPSHQVTQMGQEVILRCVPISNHLYFYWYRQILGQKVEFLVSFYNNEISEKSEIFDDQFSVERPDGSNFTLKIRSTKLEDSAMYFCASSVVETQYFGPGTRLLVL.